The source of this TCR beta chain is a study of blood T cell repertoires in COVID-19. Overall study context: Samples of COVID-19 (acute and convalescent) were obtained from the United States, Italy and Spain. T cells, B-cell-depleted T cells, or PBMCs supplied cDNA or gDNA.

Germline CDR1 reads MNHNS; CDR2 reads SASEGT. This CDR3 spans 17 amino acids. J was trimmed by 1 base and V by 3 bases; bases with no gene match: 7. Original methodology: Amplified reference gene primers provided the basis for estimating nucleated cell counts. Only in-frame clones appear in the TCRdb table, and some are missing; sequencing was by immunoSEQ multiplex PCR. V and J calls and clone size are copied from that table; D and trimming were computed from the DNA. This table holds over 110,000 clones, about 87% found once. Specimen: peripheral blood. This clonotype was obtained from a woman aged 45-59 years with acute or convalescent COVID-19. The chain couples TRBV6-1 to TRBJ1-2; 11 bases map to TRBD1. The chain's CDR3 is CASSEWTGGTLNYGYTF. The CDR3 DNA reads as TGTGCCAGCAGTGAGTGGACAGGGGGCACCCTTAACTATGGCTACACCTTC.